One and the same sample provided the 31 T cell receptor beta chains below, sequenced in a study of T-cell reconstitution after alpha-beta-depleted transplantation in children. Unique molecular identifiers featured in how the TCRbeta library was prepared. A single record per CDR3 protein comes from TCRdb applying MiXCR to the PCR reads. In the table there are roughly 500,000 distinct CDR3 sequences, 8% to 11% of which are singletons. Sequenced material: PBMCs, taken before TCRalphabeta/CD19-depleted stem cell transplant. Source of these receptors: a child under 10 years old with inherited bone marrow failure, due to receive a stem cell transplant.

This clonotype appeared many times. The chain joins TRBV5-1 to TRBJ2-3; TRBD2 matches 7 bases. Trimming removed 0 bases from V and 0 bases from J; junction bases left unmatched: 10. Germline V gene data show CDR1 as SGHRS and CDR2 as YFSETQ. This CDR3 has 18 residues. The CDR3 reads CASSLERGRVTSTDTQYF. The CDR3 nucleotides are TGCGCCAGCAGCTTGGAGCGCGGGAGAGTAACTAGCACAGATACGCAGTATTTT. Looking up the rest from reference TRBV5-1 and TRBJ2-3 gives the full variable domain: KAGVTQTPRYLIKTRGQQVTLSCSPISGHRSVSWYQQTPGQGLQFLFEYFSETQRNKGNFPGRFSGRQFSNSRSEMNVSTLELGDSALYLCASSLERGRVTSTDTQYFGPGTRLTVL.

This chain links TRBV24-1 with TRBJ2-1; D is unresolved. The CDR3 loop spans 15 amino acids. Trimming pared 1 base from V and 4 bases from J, leaving 10 bases between. CDR1 and CDR2 (germline): KGHDR, SFDVKD. CDR3 nucleotides: TGTGCCACCAGTGATTTTCCGACAAATTACAATGAGCAGTTCTTC. It yields the protein CATSDFPTNYNEQFF.

This clonotype was counted many times. The chain is built from TRBV5-1 and TRBJ2-3, with D perhaps TRBD1 or TRBD2 (5 bases each). The V and J ends lost 4 bases and 1 base respectively, with 13 bases between them. This CDR3 spans 15 amino acids. Germline V gene sequence: CDR1 SGHRS, CDR2 YFSETQ. CDR3 residues: CASSVGPRGTDTQYF. The CDR3 DNA reads TGCGCCAGCAGCGTGGGACCGCGGGGCACAGATACGCAGTATTTT.

CDR3 loop: CASRIIPTQETQYF. The CDR3, as DNA: TGTGCCAGCAGAATTATACCCACCCAAGAGACCCAGTACTTC. This sequence joins TRBV7-2 and TRBJ2-5; D is ambiguous. V shed 6 bases and J shed 1 base, with 12 bases lying between them. Germline V gives CDR1 SGHTA, CDR2 FQGNSA. The CDR3 has 14 amino acids.

This clonotype was picked up many times. The chain links TRBV7-2 to TRBJ1-6; maybe TRBD1 (5 bases). The V end was cut by 1 base, the J end by 2 bases, with 12 bases between. Germline V gene lookup returns CDR1 SGHTA and CDR2 FQGNSA. This CDR3 region has 17 residues. The CDR3 sequence: CASSLVPRGTYNSPLHF. CDR3 nucleotide sequence: TGTGCCAGCAGCTTAGTCCCGCGGGGCACCTATAATTCACCCCTCCACTTT.

The chain uses TRBV6-2 or TRBV6-3 and TRBJ2-7, with 9 positions matching TRBD2. The CDR3 has 16 amino acids. The trim removed 5 bases at V and 3 bases at J, leaving 11 bases unmatched. CDR1 and CDR2 from the germline V gene are MNHEY and SVGEGT. CDR3 loop: CASSPLAGEAFYEQYF. CDR3 DNA sequence: TGTGCCAGCAGTCCCTTAGCGGGAGAGGCTTTCTACGAGCAGTACTTC.

The chain joins TRBV28 to TRBJ2-3; D is perhaps TRBD1 (6 bases). Germline V CDR1 and CDR2: MDHEN, SYDVKM. There are 18 residues in the CDR3. Trimming removed 1 base at V and 4 bases at J, with 21 bases between. The CDR3: CASSLFVWDTEKADTQYF. As DNA, the CDR3 is TGTGCCAGCAGTTTATTCGTTTGGGACACCGAAAAGGCAGATACGCAGTATTTT.

This clonotype was picked up many times. The chain uses TRBV7-2 and TRBJ2-5, with D possibly matching TRBD2 (6 bases). This CDR3 comprises 13 residues. Trimming took off 7 bases at V and 2 bases at J, with 11 bases between the two ends. The germline V gene has CDR1 SGHTA and CDR2 FQGNSA. CDR3 protein: CASNRRVQETQYF. The CDR3 DNA sequence: TGTGCCAGCAACCGGAGGGTGCAAGAGACCCAGTACTTC.

This clonotype has at least ten counts. This sequence joins TRBV28 and TRBJ2-5; 8 nucleotides line up with TRBD1. The CDR3 totals 14 residues. Unmatched junction bases numbered 5, after V lost 6 bases and J lost 2 bases. Germline CDR1 is MDHEN and CDR2 is SYDVKM. CDR3 in amino acids: CASSTDRGQETQYF. As DNA, the CDR3 is TGTGCCAGCAGCACCGACAGGGGACAAGAGACCCAGTACTTC.

This clonotype was observed many times. The CDR3 protein is CASSSTGSRETQYF. The CDR3 nucleotides are TGTGCCAGCAGCTCAACAGGGTCACGGGAGACCCAGTACTTC. The chain combines TRBV7-2 with TRBJ2-5, with D possibly TRBD1 on 6 matching bases. The CDR3 is made up of 14 amino acids. Trimming stripped 4 bases from V and 5 bases from J, with 14 bases between. Germline values: CDR1 SGHTA, CDR2 FQGNSA.

This clonotype appeared many times. The chain joins TRBV7-2 to TRBJ2-3; D is tentatively TRBD1 or TRBD2 (6 bases each). From germline, CDR1 is SGHTA and CDR2 FQGNSA. Trimming took 2 bases from V and 9 from J, leaving 21 bases between them. This CDR3 comprises 16 residues. The CDR3 spells CASSLIGGRPYHTQYF. The CDR3 nucleotides are TGTGCCAGCAGCTTAATAGGGGGGCGACCCTACCACACGCAGTATTTT. Supplemented by reference TRBV7-2 and TRBJ2-3, the full variable domain reads GAGVSQSPSNKVTEKGKDVELRCDPISGHTALYWYRQSLGQGLEFLIYFQGNSAPDKSGLPSDRFSAERTGGSVSTLTIQRTQQEDSAVYLCASSLIGGRPYHTQYFGPGTRLTVL.

To note about this clonotype: A much larger clone differs from this one at a single base, so this may be a read error. J is TRBJ2-1 and V is TRBV6-2 or TRBV6-3; TRBD2 aligns across 12 bases. Per germline, CDR1 MNHEY and CDR2 SVGEGT. The CDR3 spans 18 residues. V was pared by 2 bases and J by 8 bases, with 13 bases of the junction left unmatched. This chain's CDR3 is CASSYPSGRAIQSHEQFF. CDR3 sequence (DNA): TGTGCCAGCAGTTACCCTAGCGGGAGGGCCATACAGTCGCATGAGCAGTTCTTC.

This clonotype was detected ten times or more. The V gene is TRBV9, the J gene TRBJ2-6, with TRBD1 identical over 7 bases. This CDR3 spans 16 amino acids. With V trimmed by 3 bases and J by 3 bases, 6 bases remained unmatched. The germline CDR1 and CDR2 sequences are SGDLS and YYNGEE. The CDR3 loop reads CASSARQGFGANVLTF. The CDR3, as DNA: TGTGCCAGCAGCGCGCGACAGGGATTTGGGGCCAACGTCCTGACTTTC.

This clonotype was observed at least ten times. As DNA, the CDR3 is TGTGCCAGCTCCCGGACCCCCGGATACGAGCAGTACTTC. Protein: CASSRTPGYEQYF. The chain links TRBV6-1 to TRBJ2-7; D unresolved. The CDR3 has 13 amino acids. V was cut by 8 bases and J by 4 bases, with 15 bases left in between. Looked up from germline, CDR1 is MNHNS and CDR2 is SASEGT.

Ten or more counts support this clonotype. The chain is built from TRBV7-6 and TRBJ2-6; D gene uncertain. V was trimmed by 8 bases and J by 1 base, leaving 9 bases between them. Germline CDR1 SGHVS, CDR2 FNYEAQ. The CDR3 is 14 residues long. For the CDR3, the DNA is TGTGCCAGCGGCCCTTTTTCTGGGGCCAACGTCCTGACTTTC. Translating gives CASGPFSGANVLTF.

This clonotype has at least ten counts. The CDR3 is CASMGTSGSRGFTDTQYF. CDR3 nucleotide sequence: TGTGCCAGCATGGGGACTAGCGGGAGTCGGGGGTTCACAGATACGCAGTATTTT. This sequence joins TRBV11-1 and TRBJ2-3, with 14 bases identical to TRBD2. This CDR3 contains 18 residues. The V gene's germline CDR1 is SGHAT and CDR2 FQDESV (reference sequence). Losses at the gene ends were 7 bases for V and 2 bases for J; bases not matched to a gene: 11.

This clonotype was observed at least ten times. The chain joins TRBV7-2 to TRBJ1-1; 8 bases fit TRBD1. In germline, CDR1 is SGHTA, CDR2 FQGNSA. CDR3 size: 15 residues. Trimming cost V 5 bases and J 3 bases; bases outside gene matches: 8. CDR3 sequence (DNA): TGTGCCAGCAGCCAATGGACAGGGAAATACACTGAAGCTTTCTTT. Translated, it gives CASSQWTGKYTEAFF. Supplemented by reference TRBV7-2 and TRBJ1-1, the full variable domain reads GAGVSQSPSNKVTEKGKDVELRCDPISGHTALYWYRQSLGQGLEFLIYFQGNSAPDKSGLPSDRFSAERTGGSVSTLTIQRTQQEDSAVYLCASSQWTGKYTEAFFGQGTRLTVV.

Comment on this clonotype: Its ends do not fully match the called genes, so a read error is possible. V and J are TRBV12-3 or TRBV12-4 and TRBJ2-3; possible D gene TRBD2, 6 bases. CDR3 size: 13 residues. The CDR3 bases are TGTGCCAGCAGTTTAAATCCGGGAGATAAGCAGTATTTT. Translating gives CASSLNPGDKQYF.

This clonotype appeared many times. This chain uses TRBV27 with TRBJ2-1, with D uncertain. Per germline, CDR1 MNHEY and CDR2 SMNVEV (reference sequence). CDR3 length: 14 amino acids. Trimming took off 5 bases at V and 0 bases at J, with 8 bases between the two ends. The CDR3 sequence is CASSSRRSYNEQFF. DNA for the CDR3: TGTGCCAGCAGTAGCCGCCGCTCCTACAATGAGCAGTTCTTC.

Many counts were recorded for this clonotype. The chain recombines TRBV28 with TRBJ2-3; a weak D match, TRBD2 (6 bases). Trimming left V 1 base short and J 2 bases short, with 10 bases between. Germline CDR1 and CDR2: MDHEN and SYDVKM. This CDR3 is 15 amino acids long. This chain's CDR3 is CASSLSGGITDTQYF. In DNA form, the CDR3 reads TGTGCCAGCAGTTTATCGGGCGGGATCACAGATACGCAGTATTTT.

This clonotype showed up just a few times. This sequence joins TRBV9 and TRBJ1-2; D uncertain. The CDR3 is made up of 15 amino acids. In germline, CDR1 is SGDLS, CDR2 YYNGEE. Trimming shortened V by 1 base and J by 0 bases, and 10 bases separated the two germline ends. The DNA of the CDR3 is TGTGCCAGCAGCGTATTAGGAGTCCCTAACTATGGCTACACCTTC. Its translation is CASSVLGVPNYGYTF.

In its sample, this clonotype was seen many times. The chain joins TRBV27 to TRBJ2-1; a possible D gene is TRBD2 (5 bases). The ends were cut back, 2 bases at V and 3 bases at J, with 17 bases in the middle. Germline V gene lookup returns CDR1 MNHEY and CDR2 SMNVEV (reference sequence). The CDR3 extends over 17 amino acids. CDR3 nucleotides: TGTGCCAGCAGTTTAACTCGGTCTATCGGAGGCTACAATGAGCAGTTCTTC. It specifies CASSLTRSIGGYNEQFF.

The chain joins TRBV10-1 to TRBJ2-2; no reliable D call. The CDR3 runs 14 residues. Per the germline V gene, CDR1 is WNHNN and CDR2 is SYGVQD (reference sequence). The V gene lost 8 bases and the J gene lost 2 bases, with 12 bases spanning the gap. Written as DNA, the CDR3 is TGCGCCAGCGGACGGACCAGAAACACCGGGGAGCTGTTTTTT. Translating gives CASGRTRNTGELFF.

This clonotype was detected ten times or more. The rearrangement links TRBV12-3 or TRBV12-4 to TRBJ2-1; 11 bases align to TRBD2. The trim removed 6 bases at V and 8 bases at J, leaving 9 bases unmatched. The length of the CDR3 is 15 residues. CDR3 sequence reads: CASRDSGRAGDEQFF. The CDR3 DNA is TGTGCCAGCAGGGATAGCGGGAGGGCCGGCGATGAGCAGTTCTTC.

This clonotype appeared many times. The CDR3 protein is CASSLAGGLAAKEQFF. The CDR3 DNA follows: TGTGCCAGCAGCTTAGCGGGGGGACTAGCGGCCAAGGAGCAGTTCTTC. The chain employs TRBV7-9 and TRBJ2-1; 11 bases are shared with TRBD2. The ends lost 0 bases at V and 10 bases at J; junction bases unmatched: 8. The CDR3 contains 16 residues. CDR1 and CDR2 (germline): SEHNR, FQNEAQ (reference sequence).

This clonotype has at least ten counts. V and J are TRBV28 and TRBJ2-7, with no clear D. V lost 2 bases to trimming and J lost 1 base, with 9 bases between them. Per the germline V gene, CDR1 is MDHEN and CDR2 is SYDVKM. The CDR3 sequence is 14 residues long. The CDR3 spells CASSLGIGSYEQYF. The CDR3 coding sequence is TGTGCCAGCAGTTTAGGGATCGGGTCCTACGAGCAGTACTTC.

This clonotype was counted ten times or more. V gene TRBV6-6 combines with J gene TRBJ1-1; no clear D. Deletions cut 3 bases from V and 8 bases from J, with 13 bases between. There are 13 residues in the CDR3. Per germline, CDR1 MNHNY and CDR2 SVGAGI (reference sequence). The CDR3 nucleotides read TGTGCCAGCAGTTATACGAGGGAACTGGAAGCTTTCTTT. It yields the protein CASSYTRELEAFF.

This clonotype was seen many times. The chain carries TRBV12-3 or TRBV12-4 and TRBJ2-5; 7 bases fit TRBD1. CDR3 length: 14 residues. The V gene end was trimmed by 6 bases and the J gene end by 2 bases; junction bases not matched to a gene: 6. The chain's CDR3 is CASRYRDRQETQYF. CDR3 DNA: TGTGCCAGCAGATACCGGGACAGACAAGAGACCCAGTACTTC.

This clonotype was seen many times. V usage is TRBV20-1 and J usage is TRBJ1-2, with a possible D match to TRBD1 (6 bases). Germline CDR1 DFQATT, CDR2 SNEGSKA (reference sequence). The CDR3 has 13 amino acids. The CDR3 region has the DNA TGCATCACCTCCGCGGGGGCACCCTATGGCTACACCTTC. Its protein product is CITSAGAPYGYTF.

This clonotype was observed at least ten times. The chain combines TRBV27 with TRBJ2-7; no clear D gene. Looked up from germline, CDR1 is MNHEY and CDR2 is SMNVEV (reference sequence). Trimming removed 3 bases at V and 7 bases at J, with 7 bases between. This CDR3 spans 11 amino acids. The CDR3 reads CASSFSGEQYF. The CDR3 region has the DNA TGTGCCAGCAGTTTTTCGGGTGAGCAGTACTTC.

This clonotype appeared many times. This chain connects TRBV7-2 to TRBJ2-5, with D tentatively TRBD1 (5 bases). Germline-derived CDR1 and CDR2 are SGHTA and FQGNSA. The ends were cut back, 2 bases at V and 3 bases at J, with 7 bases in the middle. This CDR3 has 13 amino acids. CDR3 nucleotides: TGTGCCAGCAGCTTAACCAGGGAAGAGACCCAGTACTTC. Translating gives CASSLTREETQYF.